The rows below give T cell receptor beta chains drawn from one sample of a study of T cell repertoires and leukemia-associated antigens. Antigens of these TCRs are unknown. One entry per CDR3 protein results from TCRdb running MiXCR on the 5' RACE reads. The sample holds roughly 12,000 distinct CDR3 sequences, 35% to 45% seen once. The specimen sequenced was CD3+ T cells sorted from blood and cultured. These receptors were collected from a female donor in good health. The CDR3 runs from the conserved cysteine through the conserved F or W. A D gene is named only where the DNA matches it firmly. Clone size appears in some rows only: once, few, many, or a class for an expanded clone.

size | J | V | D | CDR3 | DNA
. | TRBJ2-1 | TRBV5-1 | TRBD2 | CASSVGLAYNEQFF | TGCGCCAGCAGCGTAGGACTAGCCTACAATGAGCAGTTCTTC
. | TRBJ2-6 | TRBV7-9 | . | CASSSSRNYMLLTF | TGTGCCAGCAGCTCCTCGAGGAATTACATGCTCCTGACTTTC
few | TRBJ2-1 | TRBV20-1 | TRBD2 | CSASSGTTPYNEQFF | TGCAGTGCTAGCAGCGGGACTACGCCCTACAATGAGCAGTTCTTC
medium-sized | TRBJ1-3 | TRBV20-1 | . | CSARGLSSGNTIYF | TGCAGTGCTAGGGGCCTAAGCTCTGGAAACACCATATATTTT
. | TRBJ2-7 | TRBV20-1 | TRBD1 | CSAREPGQGNYEQYF | TGCAGTGCTAGAGAGCCGGGACAGGGGAACTACGAGCAGTACTTC
. | TRBJ2-2 | TRBV4-1 | TRBD2 | CASSQGGGRGRTGELFF | TGCGCCAGCAGCCAAGGCGGCGGGAGGGGACGTACCGGGGAGCTGTTTTTT
. | TRBJ2-5 | TRBV6-5 | . | CASSCRVGGGSPHETQYF | TGTGCCAGCAGTTGCCGGGTTGGGGGCGGGAGCCCCCATGAGACCCAGTACTTC
. | TRBJ1-5 | TRBV20-1 | TRBD1 | CASSDRGNSHNQPQHF | TGTGCCAGCAGCGACAGGGGAAACAGCCACAATCAGCCCCAGCATTTT
few | TRBJ2-1 | TRBV29-1 | . | CSVGGNYGHEQFF | TGCAGCGTTGGGGGTAATTATGGTCATGAGCAGTTCTTC
. | TRBJ2-1 | TRBV7-2 | TRBD1 | CASSLTPGTGYNEQFF | TGTGCCAGCAGTCTAACTCCCGGGACAGGGTACAATGAGCAGTTCTTC
. | TRBJ2-5 | TRBV10-3 | . | CAISATGETQYF | TGTGCCATCAGTGCTACAGGAGAGACCCAGTACTTC
. | TRBJ2-1 | TRBV24-1 | . | CATGQRGGGLDEQFF | TGCGCCACCGGTCAGAGGGGAGGAGGTTTGGATGAGCAGTTCTTC
many | TRBJ2-1 | TRBV3-1 | . | CASSQEVGSNEQFF | TGTGCCAGCAGCCAAGAGGTCGGGAGCAATGAGCAGTTCTTC
many | TRBJ2-1 | TRBV29-1 | . | CSVESGILDEQFF | TGCAGCGTTGAATCCGGGATTTTGGATGAGCAGTTCTTC
. | TRBJ2-5 | TRBV28 | . | CASSSIGPGPQYF | TGTGCCAGCAGTTCGATCGGGCCTGGCCCCCAGTACTTC
. | TRBJ2-3 | TRBV20-1 | . | CSANRGRDHRSANTQYF | TGCAGTGCCAATAGGGGCAGGGACCACAGAAGCGCAAATACGCAGTATTTT
. | TRBJ2-3 | TRBV20-1 | TRBD1 | CSAGRQGAIDDTQYF | TGCAGCGCTGGGAGACAGGGGGCGATTGATGATACGCAGTATTTT
. | TRBJ2-5 | TRBV20-1 | . | CGARDPAKETQYF | TGCGGTGCTAGAGACCCTGCGAAAGAGACCCAGTACTTC
medium-sized | TRBJ1-4 | TRBV5-1 | . | CASSVDTNNEKLFF | TGCGCCAGCAGCGTGGACACAAATAATGAAAAACTGTTTTTT
. | TRBJ2-7 | TRBV28 | . | CASSSPDGGSVSQYF | TGTGCCAGCAGTTCGCCAGATGGGGGCTCGGTGTCGCAGTACTTC
. | TRBJ2-7 | TRBV30 | . | CAWSVTPYEQYF | TGTGCCTGGAGTGTTACGCCCTACGAGCAGTACTTC
few | TRBJ2-5 | TRBV6-5 | TRBD2 | CATLKHSGIVQETQYF | TGTGCCACCCTTAAACATAGCGGGATCGTCCAAGAGACCCAGTACTTC
once | TRBJ1-6 | TRBV20-1 | . | CSARGGTSGDSSLLHF | TGCAGTGCTAGAGGGGGCACTTCGGGCGATAGTTCACTCCTCCACTTT
. | TRBJ2-1 | TRBV4-3 | TRBD2 | CASSLADGTSYEQFF | TGCGCAAGCAGCCTAGCGGACGGGACTAGCTATGAGCAGTTCTTC
few | TRBJ2-2 | TRBV3-1 | TRBD2 | CASSQISGRVELFF | TGTGCCAGCAGCCAAATTAGCGGGAGAGTGGAGCTGTTTTTT
. | TRBJ2-1 | TRBV7-2 | . | CASSLWWYEQFF | TGTGCCAGCAGCTTATGGTGGTATGAGCAGTTCTTC
. | TRBJ2-7 | TRBV4-3 | TRBD2 | CASSQGLAGTHEQYF | TGCGCCAGCAGCCAAGGACTAGCGGGAACCCACGAGCAGTACTTC
many | TRBJ2-7 | TRBV5-1 | . | CASTPGPGMGPGEQYF | TGCGCCAGCACACCCGGGCCAGGGATGGGGCCTGGCGAGCAGTACTTC
. | TRBJ2-2 | TRBV4-3 | . | CASSQEEGYTGELFF | TGCGCCAGCAGCCAAGAAGAAGGGTACACCGGGGAGCTGTTTTTT
. | TRBJ1-1 | TRBV30 | . | CAWKSGRINTEAFF | TGTGCCTGGAAATCAGGAAGAATAAACACTGAAGCTTTCTTT
medium-sized | TRBJ2-4 | TRBV24-1 | . | CATSDPRRPWRLLGNIQYF | TGTGCCACCAGTGATCCACGGCGCCCGTGGCGGCTTCTTGGGAACATTCAGTACTTC
. | TRBJ2-7 | TRBV20-1 | TRBD2 | CSASSLAGGMNYEQYF | TGCAGTGCCTCGAGTTTAGCGGGAGGCATGAACTACGAGCAGTACTTC
. | TRBJ1-6 | TRBV4-1 | . | CASSQDAVRSPLHF | TGCGCCAGCAGCCAAGACGCGGTTAGGTCACCCCTCCACTTT
. | TRBJ2-3 | TRBV6-5 | . | CASSYGAGLLKTQYF | TGTGCCAGCAGTTACGGAGCGGGCTTATTAAAAACGCAGTATTTT
many | TRBJ2-1 | TRBV5-1 | TRBD2 | CASSLVTSGRDQQFF | TGCGCCAGCAGCTTGGTAACTAGCGGGAGGGATCAGCAGTTCTTC
. | TRBJ2-3 | TRBV6-1 | TRBD2 | CASSRGGQVPPGTSGNGGTDTQYF | TGTGCCAGCAGTAGAGGGGGACAGGTTCCTCCCGGGACTAGCGGGAACGGAGGCACAGATACGCAGTATTTT
. | TRBJ1-1 | TRBV7-9 | . | CASSFMNTEAFF | TGTGCCAGCAGCTTTATGAACACTGAAGCTTTCTTT
medium-sized | TRBJ2-3 | TRBV13 | . | CASSPPRDRSTDTQYF | TGTGCCAGCAGCCCTCCTCGAGACAGGAGTACAGATACGCAGTATTTT
. | TRBJ1-2 | TRBV4-3 | . | CASSQDGRVQGYTF | TGCGCCAGCAGCCAAGATGGGAGGGTTCAGGGCTACACCTTC
medium-sized | TRBJ2-7 | TRBV5-6 | TRBD2 | CASSQAGVGEQYF | TGTGCCAGCAGCCAAGCGGGAGTTGGTGAGCAGTACTTC
. | TRBJ2-7 | TRBV5-1 | . | CASSPRDRSEEQYF | TGCGCCAGCAGCCCCCGGGACCGTTCGGAAGAGCAGTACTTC
many | TRBJ1-6 | TRBV18 | TRBD1 | CASSPQPPGQGSNSPLHF | TGTGCCAGCTCACCGCAACCACCGGGACAGGGGAGTAATTCACCCCTCCACTTT
few | TRBJ2-1 | TRBV24-1 | TRBD2 | CATSVSSGRGNEQFF | TGTGCCACCAGTGTCTCTAGCGGGAGAGGCAATGAGCAGTTCTTC
. | TRBJ2-7 | TRBV5-1 | . | CASSTPGLSYEQYF | TGCGCCAGCAGCACACCGGGCCTCTCCTACGAGCAGTACTTC
many | TRBJ2-1 | TRBV5-1 | . | CATSGLPRGSNEQFF | TGCGCCACCAGCGGACTACCCAGGGGTTCCAATGAGCAGTTCTTC
many | TRBJ1-1 | TRBV30 | . | CAWIGRRGSTEAFF | TGTGCCTGGATAGGGCGTAGGGGGTCCACTGAAGCTTTCTTT
few | TRBJ1-1 | TRBV29-1 | TRBD1 | CSVATGDRGEAFF | TGCAGCGTTGCGACAGGGGATAGGGGTGAAGCTTTCTTT
few | TRBJ1-6 | TRBV10-3 | . | CAIRGPMRPLHF | TGTGCCATCAGGGGGCCAATGAGACCCCTCCACTTT
. | TRBJ2-2 | TRBV6-5 | . | CASSYSRGTGELFF | TGTGCCAGCAGTTACTCTCGGGGCACCGGGGAGCTGTTTTTT
many | TRBJ2-1 | TRBV5-1 | TRBD2 | CASSVAGPSYNEQFF | TGCGCCAGCAGCGTAGCGGGTCCTTCCTACAATGAGCAGTTCTTC
many | TRBJ2-1 | TRBV7-9 | TRBD1 | CASSKTGTGYNEQFF | TGTGCCAGCAGCAAAACCGGGACAGGGTACAATGAGCAGTTCTTC